This is a list of T cell receptor beta chains from one sample in a study of blood T cell repertoires in COVID-19. Clones were read by immunoSEQ multiplex PCR, and TCRdb kept only the in-frame ones, dropping some. The sample yields 400,000 to 450,000 clones, roughly 91% seen once. The sequenced sample consisted of PBMCs or T cells enriched from blood (not recorded which). These receptors came from a man between 18 and 29 years old who had recovered from COVID-19. CDR3s include the opening cysteine and the closing phenylalanine or tryptophan. A D gene is named only where the DNA matches it firmly. Some rows have no size entry. The others give once, few or many, or a class for an expanded clone.

J | D | size | V | DNA | CDR3
TRBJ1-1 | TRBD1 | NA | TRBV24-1 | TGTGCCACCAGTGATTCCCGCCACAGGGGGCCCTACGGGGGACTGCACACTGAAGCTTTCTTT | CATSDSRHRGPYGGLHTEAFF
TRBJ1-1 | NA | NA | TRBV15 | TGTGCCACCAGCGCGACACGCGGGGGCACTGAAGCTTTCTTT | CATSATRGGTEAFF
TRBJ1-5 | TRBD1 | NA | TRBV6-5 | TGTGCCAGCAGTTACTCAGGGACAGGCTTAAATCAGCCCCAGCATTTT | CASSYSGTGLNQPQHF
TRBJ2-7 | TRBD1 | NA | TRBV5-1 | TGCGCCAGCAGCACCGGGACAGGGGGACTTGGGCTCTTAACCTACGAGCAGTACTTC | CASSTGTGGLGLLTYEQYF
TRBJ1-5 | NA | NA | TRBV10-2 | TGCGCCAGCAGTGTTGGAGGAAATCAGCCCCAGCATTTT | CASSVGGNQPQHF
TRBJ1-2 | TRBD1 | NA | TRBV28 | TGTGCCAGCAGTCCACCCGTGACAGGGGGCGTTGGTGGCTACACCTTC | CASSPPVTGGVGGYTF
TRBJ1-2 | NA | NA | TRBV5-1 | TGCGCCAGCAGCTTGGAAGGCTTAGGGGTGGGCTACACCTTC | CASSLEGLGVGYTF
TRBJ2-4 | TRBD1 | NA | TRBV24-1 | TGTGCCACCAGTGATCCGGGACAGGGGACGGGAAACATTCAGTACTTC | CATSDPGQGTGNIQYF
TRBJ1-5 | TRBD1 | NA | TRBV5-5 | TGTGCCAGCACCACAGGACAGGGCAATCAGCCCCAGCATTTT | CASTTGQGNQPQHF
TRBJ1-2 | NA | NA | TRBV12-1 | TGTGCCAGCAGCGCCCGGGACCCCGGAGGGGGCTACACCTTC | CASSARDPGGGYTF
TRBJ1-2 | NA | NA | TRBV3-1/TRBV3-2 | TGTGCCAGCAGCCAAGATAGAATACCCTATGGCTACACCTTC | CASSQDRIPYGYTF
TRBJ1-1 | TRBD1 | NA | TRBV11-3 | TGTGCCAGCAGCGTCACAGGGGGCCCTGAAGCTTTCTTT | CASSVTGGPEAFF
TRBJ2-5 | NA | once | TRBV5-1 | TGCGCCAGCAGCTTTTGGGGGCGCTTAGAAGAGACCCAGTACTTC | CASSFWGRLEETQYF
TRBJ2-7 | TRBD1 | NA | TRBV19 | TGTGCCAGTGGCTCATTCCGGGACAGTGCCTACGAGCAGTACTTC | CASGSFRDSAYEQYF
TRBJ1-5 | NA | once | TRBV6-5 | TGTGCCAGCAAACTTGGGCGGGATCAGCCCCAGCATTTT | CASKLGRDQPQHF
TRBJ2-4 | TRBD1 | NA | TRBV6-2/TRBV6-3 | TGTGCCAGCAGCCGGGACAGAAACATTCAGTACTTC | CASSRDRNIQYF
TRBJ2-5 | NA | NA | TRBV2 | TGTGCCAGCACGGGTTCCGGCCTTGAGACCCAGTACTTC | CASTGSGLETQYF
TRBJ2-1 | NA | NA | TRBV21-1 | TGTGCCAGCAGCAAGGAAGTTGCGGGAATCTACAATGAGCAGTTCTTC | CASSKEVAGIYNEQFF
TRBJ2-5 | TRBD1 | NA | TRBV6-5 | TGTGCCAGCAGTTCGACAGGGATTTCAGAGACCCAGTACTTC | CASSSTGISETQYF
TRBJ1-6 | NA | NA | TRBV30 | TGTGCCTGGAGTGTATGGTCCGTAGAGTCACCCCTCCACTTT | CAWSVWSVESPLHF
TRBJ1-1 | NA | NA | TRBV14 | TGTGCCAGCAGCCAAGAGGCGAAGGCAGGGGCCCGGTTGGTCTTT | CASSQEAKAGARLVF
TRBJ1-1 | NA | NA | TRBV25-1 | TGTGCCAGCAGTTTTCAGAACACTGAAGCTTTCTTT | CASSFQNTEAFF
TRBJ1-5 | NA | NA | TRBV20-1 | TGCAGTGCAGCGAACAATCAGCCCCAGCATTTT | CSAANNQPQHF
TRBJ2-1 | NA | NA | TRBV5-1 | TGCGCCAGCAGCTTGGACGTAGCCTACAATGAGCAGTTCTTC | CASSLDVAYNEQFF
TRBJ2-7 | NA | NA | TRBV9 | TGTGCCAGCAGCCGATCCCCAGGGTCCTACGAGCAGTACTTC | CASSRSPGSYEQYF
TRBJ1-6 | NA | NA | TRBV27 | TGTGCCAGCAGAGAGGACAGAACGCCTGTCGATTCACCCCTCCACTTT | CASREDRTPVDSPLHF
TRBJ1-3 | NA | NA | TRBV5-4 | TGTGCCAGCAGCTTGCCCTCGGGGGCTGGAAACACCATATATTTT | CASSLPSGAGNTIYF
TRBJ1-1 | NA | NA | TRBV25-1 | TGTGCCAGCAGTGAGGCAGGGAGGACTGAAGCTTTCTTT | CASSEAGRTEAFF
TRBJ2-1 | NA | NA | TRBV27 | TGTGCCAGCAGTTGGGGGGGACATGGATACAATGAGCAGTTCTTC | CASSWGGHGYNEQFF
TRBJ2-2 | TRBD2 | few | TRBV11-2 | TGTGCCAGCAGCTTTCGGACTAGCGATAACACCGGGGAGCTGTTTTTT | CASSFRTSDNTGELFF
TRBJ1-3 | NA | NA | TRBV5-6 | TGTGCCAGCAGCCCCCCGCCGATGTCAGGGGTTCACGGAAACACCATATATTTT | CASSPPPMSGVHGNTIYF
TRBJ2-7 | TRBD1 | NA | TRBV2 | TGTGCCAGCAGCGGGGACAGCGAAAACTACGAGCAGTACTTC | CASSGDSENYEQYF
TRBJ2-5 | NA | NA | TRBV27 | TGTGCCAGCAGTTATCTAACGGGGCGGGGAGAGACCCAGTACTTC | CASSYLTGRGETQYF
TRBJ1-3 | TRBD1 | NA | TRBV28 | TGTGCCAGCAGTTGGAGCCGACAGGGATCGGGAAACACCATATATTTT | CASSWSRQGSGNTIYF
TRBJ2-3 | TRBD2 | NA | TRBV27 | TGTGCCAGCAGTGGGGTTAGCGGGAGGGCTGTTTCTACGCAGTATTTT | CASSGVSGRAVSTQYF
TRBJ2-1 | NA | NA | TRBV29-1 | TGCAGCTTCGGACGGATGGGACTGGCTCGTAGGGATGAGCAGTTCTTC | CSFGRMGLARRDEQFF
TRBJ1-4 | TRBD1 | once | TRBV27 | TGTGCCAGCAGACCCAGGGGGCTGTTGACTAATGAAAAACTGTTTTTT | CASRPRGLLTNEKLFF
TRBJ2-3 | TRBD2 | NA | TRBV18 | TGTGCCAGCTCCCGACTAGCGGGAGGTACCACAGATACGCAGTATTTT | CASSRLAGGTTDTQYF
TRBJ2-6 | NA | NA | TRBV18 | TGTGCCAGCTCACCACTCGCGGAAACCTCTGGGGCCAACGTCCTGACTTTC | CASSPLAETSGANVLTF
TRBJ2-7 | NA | few | TRBV28 | TGTGCCAGCACCGCTGGGGGGGCCACCCCTTACGAGCAGTACTTC | CASTAGGATPYEQYF
TRBJ2-1 | NA | NA | TRBV2 | TGTGCCAGCAGTGAGAGCCGTCCAACCTACAATGAGCAGTTCTTC | CASSESRPTYNEQFF
TRBJ1-1 | NA | NA | TRBV5-1 | TGCGCCAGCAGCTTGATGGAGACGAACACTGAAGCTTTCTTT | CASSLMETNTEAFF
TRBJ2-7 | NA | few | TRBV3-1/TRBV3-2 | TGTGCCAGCAGCCAAGAATTTATAGCACGTACCTACGAGCAGTACTTC | CASSQEFIARTYEQYF
TRBJ1-2 | TRBD1 | NA | TRBV7-6 | TGTGCCAGCAGCCCGGGACAGGGCGGTTATGGCTACACCTTC | CASSPGQGGYGYTF
TRBJ1-4 | TRBD1 | NA | TRBV5-5 | TGTGCCAGCAGCTTGGGGACAGGGGTAAATGAAAAACTGTTTTTT | CASSLGTGVNEKLFF
TRBJ1-2 | NA | NA | TRBV28 | TGTGCCAGCAGTGGCCCATATGGCTACACCTTC | CASSGPYGYTF
TRBJ1-6 | TRBD1 | once | TRBV7-3 | TGTGCCAGCAGCTCACAGGGGGCTTCCTATAATTCACCCCTCCACTTT | CASSSQGASYNSPLHF
TRBJ1-4 | NA | NA | TRBV4-2 | TGTGCCAGCAGCCACCGCCGGGGGACCGATTCGCTGTTTTTT | CASSHRRGTDSLFF
TRBJ2-7 | NA | NA | TRBV7-3 | TGTGCCAGCAGCTTAACGGGGGCAGGCGAGCAGTACTTC | CASSLTGAGEQYF
TRBJ2-7 | NA | NA | TRBV24-1 | TGTGCCACCAGTGAGGGACTTTCCTCCTACGAGCAGTACTTC | CATSEGLSSYEQYF
TRBJ1-2 | NA | NA | TRBV19 | TGTGCCAGCGCGAGTTCTAACTATGGCTACACCTTC | CASASSNYGYTF
TRBJ2-1 | TRBD1 | NA | TRBV7-9 | TGTGCCAGCAGCCCCCGGGACAGGCTACATGAGCAGTTCTTC | CASSPRDRLHEQFF
TRBJ1-1 | NA | NA | TRBV9 | TGTGCCAGCAGCGCTGGACAGAACACTGAAGCTTTCTTT | CASSAGQNTEAFF
TRBJ1-1 | TRBD1 | NA | TRBV30 | TGTGCCTGCCCTAAACCGGGACAGACGAACACTGAAGCTTTCTTT | CACPKPGQTNTEAFF
TRBJ1-1 | NA | NA | TRBV6-5 | TGTGCCGCTCAGGGGAACACTGAAGCTTTCTTT | CAAQGNTEAFF
TRBJ1-2 | NA | NA | TRBV3-1/TRBV3-2 | TGTGCCAGCAGCCAAGGGGGACACGCCGAGGTTAATGGCTACACCTTC | CASSQGGHAEVNGYTF
TRBJ1-2 | TRBD1 | once | TRBV18 | TGTGCCAGCTCACCGAGGGGGACAGATGGCTACACCTTC | CASSPRGTDGYTF
TRBJ2-7 | TRBD2 | NA | TRBV4-1 | TGCGCCAGCAGCCAAGGACGGACTAGCGGGAATACCTACGAGCAGTACTTC | CASSQGRTSGNTYEQYF
TRBJ2-7 | TRBD2 | NA | TRBV30 | TGTGCCTGGAGCCTCGGGGTAGCGGGCTACGAGCAGTACTTC | CAWSLGVAGYEQYF